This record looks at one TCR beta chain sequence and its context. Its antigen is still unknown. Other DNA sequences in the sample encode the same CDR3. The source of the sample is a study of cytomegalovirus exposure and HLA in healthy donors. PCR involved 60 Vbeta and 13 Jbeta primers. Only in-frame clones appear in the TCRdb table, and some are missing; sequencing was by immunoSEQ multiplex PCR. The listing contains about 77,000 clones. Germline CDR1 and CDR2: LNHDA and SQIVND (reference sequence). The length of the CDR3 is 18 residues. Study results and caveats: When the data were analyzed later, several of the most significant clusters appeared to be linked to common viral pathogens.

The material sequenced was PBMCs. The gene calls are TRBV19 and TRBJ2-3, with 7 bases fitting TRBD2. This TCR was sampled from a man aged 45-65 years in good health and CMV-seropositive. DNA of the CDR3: TGTGTCCCCAGTAAGTTGGAGGGTCTAGCGGTTAGCACAGATACGCAGTATTTT. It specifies CVPSKLEGLAVSTDTQYF.